Shown below are 28 T cell receptor beta chains from a single sample sequenced in a study of CD8+CD57+ T cells in acquired aplastic anemia. Both TCR beta VDJ combination and CDR3 sequence profiling were carried out. Genomic DNA was the template for this profiling. MiXCR, applied by TCRdb to the reads, yields one record per CDR3 protein. The sample lists around 500,000 distinct CDR3 sequences; about a third were seen once. The patients chosen for sequencing had shown expansion of CD8+CD57+ cells (detected by flow cytometry). Sequencing used sorted CD4+, CD8+, or CD8+CD57+ T cells (not recorded which) from PBMCs. These TCRs come from a human donor with aplastic anemia.

V and J are TRBV3-1 and TRBJ1-5; no clear D gene. Trimming shortened V by 3 bases and J by 0 bases, and 6 bases separated the two germline ends. Germline V gene sequence: CDR1 LGHDT, CDR2 YNNKEL (reference sequence). The CDR3 runs 14 residues. The DNA of the CDR3 is TGTGCCAGCAGCCACCAGAATAGCAATCAGCCCCAGCATTTT. It codes for CASSHQNSNQPQHF.

This clonotype has more than one count but fewer than ten. The V gene is TRBV7-2, the J gene TRBJ2-5; D might be TRBD2 (5 bases). V lost 4 bases to trimming and J lost 7 bases, with 19 bases between them. The CDR3 extends over 15 amino acids. Germline CDR1 and CDR2: SGHTA and FQGNSA. In DNA form, the CDR3 reads TGTGCCAGCAGCTCTGGAGACGGACTGGCAGGGACCCAGTACTTC. It translates to CASSSGDGLAGTQYF. Variable domain in full (rest from reference TRBV7-2 and TRBJ2-5): GAGVSQSPSNKVTEKGKDVELRCDPISGHTALYWYRQSLGQGLEFLIYFQGNSAPDKSGLPSDRFSAERTGGSVSTLTIQRTQQEDSAVYLCASSSGDGLAGTQYFGPGTRLLVL.

This clonotype was seen many times. The chain employs TRBV29-1 and TRBJ2-3, with 7 bases that match TRBD2. Losses at the gene ends were 7 bases for V and 4 bases for J; bases not matched to a gene: 8. Germline-derived CDR1 and CDR2 are SQVTM and ANQGSEA. There are 13 residues in the CDR3. CDR3 sequence: CSGRAGASDTQYF. CDR3 DNA sequence: TGCAGCGGGAGGGCGGGAGCATCAGATACGCAGTATTTT.

Comment on this clonotype: A read error is possible here, since a much larger clone lies one base away. The chain has TRBV4-2 and TRBJ1-1; D unclear. V was cut by 1 base and J by 2 bases, with 11 bases left in between. Germline lookup yields CDR1 LGHNA and CDR2 YNFKEQ. This CDR3 has 15 amino acids. CDR3 protein: CASSQGFTPNTEAFF. The CDR3 bases are TGTGCCAGCAGCCAAGGGTTCACCCCCAACACTGAAGCTTTCTTT.

This clonotype was picked up many times. V usage is TRBV14 and J usage is TRBJ2-7; D is uncertain. The CDR3 spans 15 residues. V dropped 1 base and J dropped 0 bases, with 10 bases sitting between them. Germline CDR1 and CDR2: SGHDN and FVKESK. The CDR3: CASSQGRLSSYEQYF. CDR3 nucleotide sequence: TGTGCCAGCAGCCAAGGGAGACTTAGCTCCTACGAGCAGTACTTC. Together with reference TRBV14 and TRBJ2-7, the CDR3 gives the full variable domain: EAGVTQFPSHSVIEKGQTVTLRCDPISGHDNLYWYRRVMGKEIKFLLHFVKESKQDESGMPNNRFLAERTGGTYSTLKVQPAELEDSGVYFCASSQGRLSSYEQYFGPGTRLTVT.

This clonotype was found many times. The rearrangement joins TRBV29-1 to TRBJ1-2; 7 bases map to TRBD1. J lost 2 bases, V lost 6 bases, and 6 bases had no gene match. CDR1 and CDR2 (germline): SQVTM, ANQGSEA. The CDR3 is made up of 13 amino acids. CDR3 nucleotides: TGCAGCGTGACAGGGAGTTCCAACTATGGCTACACCTTC. Its protein product is CSVTGSSNYGYTF.

This clonotype was counted only a few times. The gene calls are TRBV6-1 and TRBJ1-1; possible D gene TRBD1, 6 bases. The V gene lost 1 base and the J gene lost 3 bases, with 12 bases spanning the gap. The CDR3 sequence is 15 residues long. Per the germline V gene, CDR1 is MNHNS and CDR2 is SASEGT. CDR3 bases: TGTGCCAGCAGTGAAGACACAGGGCGGTACACTGAAGCTTTCTTT. The encoded protein is CASSEDTGRYTEAFF.

The chain joins TRBV7-9 to TRBJ1-5; no clear D. The CDR3 runs 13 residues. In germline, CDR1 is SEHNR, CDR2 FQNEAQ (reference sequence). Trimming pared 5 bases from V and 3 bases from J, leaving 8 bases between. CDR3 in amino acids: CASSTSYNQPQHF. Here the CDR3 DNA reads TGTGCCAGCAGCACATCATACAATCAGCCCCAGCATTTT.

In its sample, this clonotype was seen once. A much more abundant neighbour one base away suggests this may be a read error. This likely comes from a read error, as the CDR3 has no conserved phenylalanine or tryptophan at its end. The chain carries TRBV4-1 and TRBJ1-1; tentative D call: TRBD1 (6 bases). Per the germline V gene, CDR1 is MGHRA and CDR2 is YSYEKL. V lost 5 bases, J lost 0 bases, and 10 bases lay in between. The CDR3 has 14 residues. The CDR3 spells CASSGRTVNTEAFL. CDR3 nucleotides: TGCGCCAGCAGCGGACGGACAGTGAACACTGAAGCTTTCCTT.

The chain carries TRBV7-2 and TRBJ2-7, with no clear D. The germline V and J ends were trimmed by 5 bases and 3 bases, with 14 bases remaining between them. The germline V gene encodes CDR1 SGHTA and CDR2 FQGNSA. This CDR3 region has 14 residues. The CDR3 coding sequence is TGTGCCAGCAGCCATGAGGTTTCATACTACGAGCAGTACTTC. This translates into CASSHEVSYYEQYF.

This clonotype turned up a few times. The chain uses TRBV20-1 and TRBJ1-2; TRBD1 agrees at 7 bases. Germline CDR1 reads DFQATT; CDR2 reads SNEGSKA (reference sequence). Germline trimming cut 0 bases from V and 1 base from J; bases unmatched to any gene: 8. This CDR3 is built from 16 residues. The CDR3 is CSARDAQGVHNYGYTF. The CDR3 DNA reads as TGCAGTGCTAGAGATGCGCAGGGGGTACATAACTATGGCTACACCTTC.

As for this clonotype: With a much larger clone just one base away, this may be a read error. V and J are TRBV7-3 and TRBJ1-2; D not resolved. The CDR3 extends over 15 amino acids. Trimming removed 5 bases from V and 6 bases from J, with 19 bases in between. The V gene's germline CDR1 is SGHTA and CDR2 FQGTGA. This chain's CDR3 is CASSPGSSSLDGYTF. CDR3 sequence (DNA): TGTGCCAGCAGCCCGGGAAGCAGTTCTTTAGATGGCTACACCTTC.

The rearrangement links TRBV30 to TRBJ1-2; TRBD1 is a possible D gene (5 bases). This CDR3 contains 15 residues. The V gene's germline CDR1 is GTSNPN and CDR2 SVGIG (reference sequence). V dropped 0 bases and J dropped 7 bases, with 18 bases sitting between them. The CDR3 is CAWSVHIGQGSGYTF. DNA of the CDR3: TGTGCCTGGAGTGTACATATAGGTCAGGGTAGTGGCTACACCTTC.

In this sample, this clonotype turned up many times. The CDR3, as DNA: TGCAGTGCTAACGCTGCCTACGAGCAGTACTTC. This codes for CSANAAYEQYF. This sequence joins TRBV20-1 and TRBJ2-7; D is unresolved. Germline V lookup: CDR1 DFQATT, CDR2 SNEGSKA (reference sequence). This CDR3 has 11 residues. V was pared by 4 bases and J by 2 bases, with 6 bases between.

This clonotype occurred many times. The chain is built from TRBV7-2 and TRBJ1-2, with 8 nucleotides matching TRBD1. There are 14 residues in the CDR3. V was clipped by 6 bases and J by 7 bases; unmatched bases: 10. Germline CDR1 is SGHTA and CDR2 is FQGNSA. The CDR3 DNA is TGTGCCAGCAGACCCCGGGACAGGAATCGTGGCTACACCTTC. This encodes CASRPRDRNRGYTF.

The sample holds many counts of this clonotype. The chain combines TRBV7-6 with TRBJ2-4; perhaps D is TRBD1 or TRBD2 (5 bases each). CDR3 length: 13 amino acids. Germline loops: CDR1 SGHVS, CDR2 FNYEAQ. The germline V and J ends were trimmed by 2 bases and 7 bases, with 9 bases remaining between them. The chain's CDR3 is CASSLSWGNIQYF. Here the CDR3 DNA reads TGTGCCAGCAGCTTATCCTGGGGGAACATTCAGTACTTC.

This clonotype was observed a handful of times. This chain uses TRBV20-1 with TRBJ2-1; D call uncertain. The V and J ends lost 0 bases and 9 bases respectively, with 9 bases between them. The germline CDR1 and CDR2 sequences are DFQATT and SNEGSKA (reference sequence). The CDR3 extends over 12 amino acids. The CDR3 DNA is TGCAGTGCTAGAGATTGGGGAATTGAGCAGTTCTTC. The encoded protein is CSARDWGIEQFF.

This sequence joins TRBV5-1 and TRBJ2-4; no clear D gene. The V and J ends lost 4 bases and 8 bases respectively, with 16 bases between them. The CDR3 is 14 amino acids. CDR1 is SGHRS, CDR2 YFSETQ, per germline. The CDR3 sequence is CASSQSRQIDIQYF. The CDR3 DNA reads TGCGCCAGCAGCCAAAGTCGGCAGATAGACATTCAGTACTTC. The full variable domain, with the rest looked up from reference TRBV5-1 and TRBJ2-4, is KAGVTQTPRYLIKTRGQQVTLSCSPISGHRSVSWYQQTPGQGLQFLFEYFSETQRNKGNFPGRFSGRQFSNSRSEMNVSTLELGDSALYLCASSQSRQIDIQYFGAGTRLSVL.

The table lists this clonotype with a few counts. This chain connects TRBV20-1 to TRBJ1-5; D may be TRBD1 (5 bases). This CDR3 has 14 residues. Germline V gene lookup returns CDR1 DFQATT and CDR2 SNEGSKA (reference sequence). Trimming took 1 base from V and 1 from J, leaving 8 bases between them. CDR3 coding DNA: TGCAGTGCTAGAGCGGGGGTGAGCAATCAGCCCCAGCATTTT. Translated, it gives CSARAGVSNQPQHF.

This clonotype was picked up a small number of times. The chain has TRBV6-5 and TRBJ1-2; D might be TRBD1 (6 bases). V was clipped by 0 bases and J by 6 bases, with 17 bases between them. Germline CDR1 is MNHEY and CDR2 is SVGAGI. The CDR3 covers 16 residues. The CDR3 region is CASSYSTIGTRNGYTF. In nucleotides, the CDR3 is TGTGCCAGCAGTTACTCGACCATCGGGACACGGAATGGCTACACCTTC.

This clonotype has at least ten counts. The chain recombines TRBV20-1 with TRBJ1-2, with 7 bases that match TRBD1. Trimming took 4 bases from V and 8 from J; bases not matched to a gene: 13. There are 14 residues in the CDR3. In germline, CDR1 is DFQATT, CDR2 SNEGSKA (reference sequence). CDR3 region: CSAIPGQSYRGYTF. In nucleotides, the CDR3 is TGCAGTGCTATACCGGGACAGAGCTATAGGGGCTACACCTTC.

This clonotype was counted between two and nine times. The chain recombines TRBV7-3 with TRBJ2-7, with 9 positions matching TRBD2. This CDR3 has 16 amino acids. The germline V gene encodes CDR1 SGHTA and CDR2 FQGTGA. V shed 2 bases, J shed 4 bases, and the junction held 9 bases outside the gene matches. CDR3 in amino acids: CASSLHSGSGDYEQYF. The CDR3 nucleotides read TGTGCCAGCAGCTTACATAGCGGGAGCGGGGATTACGAGCAGTACTTC.

This clonotype was seen many times. The rearrangement links TRBV6-1 to TRBJ1-5; 7 bases align to TRBD1. V was pared by 7 bases and J by 6 bases, with 6 bases of the junction left unmatched. Germline V gives CDR1 MNHNS, CDR2 SASEGT. The CDR3 has 13 amino acids. The CDR3 DNA reads TGTGCCAGCACGAGGACAGGCTCTCAGCCCCAGCATTTT. Residues: CASTRTGSQPQHF.

The table lists this clonotype with many counts. J is TRBJ1-6 and V is TRBV5-5; D perhaps matches TRBD1 (6 bases). The CDR3 sequence is 14 residues long. V lost 0 bases and J lost 10, with 11 bases in between. Germline V lookup: CDR1 SGHKS, CDR2 YYEKEE (reference sequence). The CDR3: CASSLDRVGSPLHF. The CDR3, as DNA: TGTGCCAGCAGCTTGGACAGGGTGGGATCACCCCTCCACTTT.

With regard to this clonotype: Just one base apart from a much larger clone, this may be a read error. The CDR3 loop is CAGRGLVNEQFF. The CDR3 DNA reads TGTGCCGGCAGAGGACTAGTGAATGAGCAGTTCTTC. The chain is built from TRBV2 and TRBJ2-1, with TRBD2 matching over 7 bases. Germline CDR1 SNHLY, CDR2 FYNNEI. This CDR3 region has 12 residues.

This clonotype was counted at least ten times. The rearrangement uses TRBV7-6 and TRBJ2-7; tentatively, D is TRBD1 (6 bases). Germline lookup yields CDR1 SGHVS and CDR2 FNYEAQ. CDR3 length: 15 residues. Trimming removed 0 bases at V and 1 base at J, with 10 bases between. CDR3 protein: CASSLAQDRSYEQYF. In nucleotides, the CDR3 is TGTGCCAGCAGCTTAGCGCAGGACAGATCCTACGAGCAGTACTTC.

The V and J genes are TRBV30 and TRBJ1-5, with D uncertain. This CDR3 has 13 amino acids. Germline values: CDR1 GTSNPN, CDR2 SVGIG (reference sequence). The V end was cut by 3 bases, the J end by 6 bases, with 12 bases between. CDR3 bases: TGTGCCTGGAGCACAAGGGAGGGTCAGCCCCAGCATTTT. Translating gives CAWSTREGQPQHF.

This clonotype was counted ten times or more. V usage is TRBV29-1 and J usage is TRBJ2-1, with 9 bases that match TRBD2. V trimming: 6 bases; J trimming: 7 bases; junction bases outside the gene matches: 13. This CDR3 spans 15 amino acids. CDR1 is SQVTM, CDR2 ANQGSEA, per germline. CDR3 loop: CSVESTRLAVNEQFF. CDR3 DNA sequence: TGCAGCGTCGAGTCGACGAGACTAGCGGTTAATGAGCAGTTCTTC.